Listed here are 3 T cell receptor beta chains from one sample, sequenced in a study of blood T cell repertoires in COVID-19. Using immunoSEQ multiplex PCR, the repertoire was profiled, and TCRdb retains in-frame clones only, with some absent. This sample yields 130,000 to 150,000 clones, of which 80% to 90% are seen a single time; 8.5% to 9% belongs to the top ten. Material: peripheral blood. All receptors derive from a woman in her 50s with active or convalescent COVID-19.

The chain links TRBV10-3 to TRBJ1-1; the D is unclear. The germline V gene has CDR1 ENHRY and CDR2 SYGVKD. Trimming stripped 6 bases from V and 1 base from J, with 9 bases between. This CDR3 has 13 amino acids. As DNA, the CDR3 is TGTGCCATCAGGGGAGGAGGGAACACTGAAGCTTTCTTT. It is translated as CAIRGGGNTEAFF.

The chain has TRBV18 and TRBJ2-1, with a weak D call TRBD1 (6 bases). The CDR3 consists of 15 residues. Germline CDR1 and CDR2: KGHSH and LQKENI. Trimming took off 2 bases at V and 4 bases at J, with 12 bases between the two ends. In DNA form, the CDR3 reads TGTGCCAGCTCACCAATGAGGACAGAGTACAATGAGCAGTTCTTC. It codes for CASSPMRTEYNEQFF.

This rearrangement joins TRBV30 to TRBJ2-1; D perhaps matches TRBD2 (7 bases). The CDR3 is 15 residues long. Germline CDR1 GTSNPN, CDR2 SVGIG (reference sequence). V lost 2 bases and J lost 7, with 18 bases in between. CDR3 residues: CAWSRGGDPGNEQFF. DNA for the CDR3: TGTGCCTGGAGTAGGGGGGGGGACCCCGGGAATGAGCAGTTCTTC. Full variable domain (remainder filled in from reference TRBV30 and TRBJ2-1): SQTIHQWPATLVQPVGSPLSLECTVEGTSNPNLYWYRQAAGRGLQLLFYSVGIGQISSEVPQNLSASRPQDRQFILSSKKLLLSDSGFYLCAWSRGGDPGNEQFFGPGTRLTVL.